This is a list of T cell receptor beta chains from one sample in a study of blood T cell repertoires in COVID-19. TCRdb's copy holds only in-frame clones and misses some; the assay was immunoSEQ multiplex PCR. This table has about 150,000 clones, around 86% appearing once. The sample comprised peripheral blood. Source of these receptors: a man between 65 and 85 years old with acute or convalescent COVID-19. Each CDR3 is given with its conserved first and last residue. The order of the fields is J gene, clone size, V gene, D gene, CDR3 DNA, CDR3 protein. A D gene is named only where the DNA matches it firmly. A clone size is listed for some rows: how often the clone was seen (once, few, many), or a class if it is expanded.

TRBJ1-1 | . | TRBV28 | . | TGTGCCAGCAGTATCCACAGGGCCCCGAACACTGAAGCTTTCTTT | CASSIHRAPNTEAFF
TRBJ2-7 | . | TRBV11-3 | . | TGTGCCAGCAGCCCTGGGACAACCCGGGAGCAGTACTTC | CASSPGTTREQYF
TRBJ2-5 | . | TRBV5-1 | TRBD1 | TGCGCCAGCAGCTTGGCGACAGGGCTACAAGAGACCCAGTACTTC | CASSLATGLQETQYF
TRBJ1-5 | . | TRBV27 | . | TGTGCCAGCCACCCAGGGGAGAATCTCAATCAGCCCCAGCATTTT | CASHPGENLNQPQHF
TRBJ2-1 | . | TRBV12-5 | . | TGTGCTAGTGGTTTGGACAGGAACAATGAGCAGTTCTTC | CASGLDRNNEQFF
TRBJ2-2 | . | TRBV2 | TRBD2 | TGTGCCAGCAGTACTAGCGGGAAAAGTACGAACACCGGGGAGCTGTTTTTT | CASSTSGKSTNTGELFF
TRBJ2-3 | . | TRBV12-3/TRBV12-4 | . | TGTGCCAGCAGTTTTAGTCATGGAGATACGCAGTATTTT | CASSFSHGDTQYF
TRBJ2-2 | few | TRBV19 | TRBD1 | TGTGCCACCGCGACAGGGGCGACCGGGGAGCTGTTTTTT | CATATGATGELFF
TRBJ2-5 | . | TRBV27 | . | TGTGCCAGCAGTTTAGGGTGGGGGCTAGGCCAAGAGACCCAGTACTTC | CASSLGWGLGQETQYF
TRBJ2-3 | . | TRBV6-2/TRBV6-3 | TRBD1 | TGTGCCAGCAGTTCAGGGGGTGGCACAGATACGCAGTATTTT | CASSSGGGTDTQYF
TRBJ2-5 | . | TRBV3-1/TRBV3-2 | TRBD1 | TGTGCCAGCAGCCAAGAATCGCAGGGGGCGGAAGAGACCCAGTACTTC | CASSQESQGAEETQYF
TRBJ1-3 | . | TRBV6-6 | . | TGTGCCAGCAGTTACTTGGTTACCAGCTCTGGAAACACCATATATTTT | CASSYLVTSSGNTIYF
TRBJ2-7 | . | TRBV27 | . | TGTGCCAGCAGTTTATCGGCGGTAACCACCTACGAGCAGTACTTC | CASSLSAVTTYEQYF
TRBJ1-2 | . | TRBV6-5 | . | TGTGCCAGCAGTTACTCAGGCCCCAGCGGTGGCTACACCTTC | CASSYSGPSGGYTF
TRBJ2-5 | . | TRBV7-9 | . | TGTGCCAGCAGCTTAGCGGGAGTGGAGACCCAGTACTTC | CASSLAGVETQYF
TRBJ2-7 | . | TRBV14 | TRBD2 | TGTGCCAGCAGCCAAGAGACAACGACGCGGACTAGCGGGAGAGGTAGCGAGCAGTACTTC | CASSQETTTRTSGRGSEQYF
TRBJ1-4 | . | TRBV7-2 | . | TGTGCCAGCAGCTTAGTGGCGGGGGATGAAAAACTGTTTTTT | CASSLVAGDEKLFF
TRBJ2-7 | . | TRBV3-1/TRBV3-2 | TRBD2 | TGTGCCAGCAGCGGGACTAGTCGGTACGAGCAGTACTTC | CASSGTSRYEQYF
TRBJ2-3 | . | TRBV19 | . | TGTGCCAGTAGTACGGGAGCTGGCACAGATACGCAGTATTTT | CASSTGAGTDTQYF
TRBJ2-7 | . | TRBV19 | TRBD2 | TGTGCCACCCGACTAGCGGGGACCTACGAGCAGTACTTC | CATRLAGTYEQYF
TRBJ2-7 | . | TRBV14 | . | TGTGCCAGCAGCCAAGCCCGACTGGAACAGTACTTC | CASSQARLEQYF
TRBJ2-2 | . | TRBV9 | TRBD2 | TGTGCCAGCAGCGTAGTAGCGGGAGGGACCGGGGAGCTGTTTTTT | CASSVVAGGTGELFF
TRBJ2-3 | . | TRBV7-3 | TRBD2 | TGTGCCAGCAGCCGTCGGACTAGCGGGAGAACCAGCACAGATACGCAGTATTTT | CASSRRTSGRTSTDTQYF
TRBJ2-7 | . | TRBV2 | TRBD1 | TGTGCCAGCAGTTCCACAGGGGGATTGGACGAGCAGTACTTC | CASSSTGGLDEQYF
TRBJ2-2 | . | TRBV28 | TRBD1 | TGTGCCAGCAGTCCCGGGACAGGGAACACCGGGGAGCTGTTTTTT | CASSPGTGNTGELFF
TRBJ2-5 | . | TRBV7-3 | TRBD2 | TGTGCCAGCAGCCCTGAGCCGGGACTAGCGGGAGCTACCCAGTACTTC | CASSPEPGLAGATQYF
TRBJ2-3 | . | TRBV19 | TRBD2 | TGTGCCAGTACCCTGTCCGGGACTAGAAGCACAGATACGCTGTATTTT | CASTLSGTRSTDTLYF
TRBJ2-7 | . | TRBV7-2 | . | TGTGCCAGCAGCTTAGCTCGGGGAAACGACGAGCAGTACTTC | CASSLARGNDEQYF
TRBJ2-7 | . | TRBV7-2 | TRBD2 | TGTGCCAGCAGCCGTGGACTAGCGGGAGGGGGGGGCGAGCAGTACTTC | CASSRGLAGGGGEQYF
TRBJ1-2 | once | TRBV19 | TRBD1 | TGTGCCAGTAGTATAAGTATCTGGACAGGGAGCCGTGGCTACACCTTC | CASSISIWTGSRGYTF
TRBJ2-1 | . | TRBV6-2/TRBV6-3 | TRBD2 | TGTGCCAGCAGCCAAAGGACTAGCTCCTACAATGAGCAGTTCTTC | CASSQRTSSYNEQFF
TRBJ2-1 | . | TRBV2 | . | TGTGCCAGCAGTGAAAGGACTTTTGAGCAGTTCTTC | CASSERTFEQFF
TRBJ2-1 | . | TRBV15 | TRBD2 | TGTGCCACCAGCAAGGGACTAGCGGTGAGCTCCTACAATGAGCAGTTCTTC | CATSKGLAVSSYNEQFF
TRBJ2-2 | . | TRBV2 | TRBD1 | TGTGCCAGCAGGGTGGACAGGGGGGTCACCGGGGAGCTGTTTTTT | CASRVDRGVTGELFF
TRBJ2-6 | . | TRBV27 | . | TGTGCCAGCAGTTTCGGGACAAACTCTGGGGCCAACGTCCTGACTTTC | CASSFGTNSGANVLTF
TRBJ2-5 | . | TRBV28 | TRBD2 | TGTGCCAGCAGTTTACTAGCGGGGGGACAAGAGACCCAGTACTTC | CASSLLAGGQETQYF
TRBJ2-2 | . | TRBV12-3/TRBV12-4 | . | TGTGCCACCGCCCAGGGTGGGACCGGGGAGCTGTTTTTT | CATAQGGTGELFF
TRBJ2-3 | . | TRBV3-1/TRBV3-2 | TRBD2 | TGTGCCAGCAGCTCGCGGACTAGCGGGGGTAGAGATACGCAGTATTTT | CASSSRTSGGRDTQYF
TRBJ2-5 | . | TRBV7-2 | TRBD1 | TGTGCCAGCAGCCCAATTACGTTGACAGGGTCGGAGACCCAGTACTTC | CASSPITLTGSETQYF
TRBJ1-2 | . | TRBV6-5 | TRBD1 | TGTGCCAGCAGCCGCGGACAGGGCGACTATGGCTACACCTTC | CASSRGQGDYGYTF
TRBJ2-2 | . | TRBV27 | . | TGTGCCAGCAGTTATCTTTCGAACACCGGGGAGCTGTTTTTT | CASSYLSNTGELFF
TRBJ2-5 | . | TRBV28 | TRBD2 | TGTGCCAGCAGTTTCCCGGGACTAGCGGGCCAAACCCCCCAGGAGACCCAGTACTTC | CASSFPGLAGQTPQETQYF
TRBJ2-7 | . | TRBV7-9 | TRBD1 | TGTGCCAGCAGCTTGGCCACCGGGACAGGGGGCCACGAGCAGTACTTC | CASSLATGTGGHEQYF
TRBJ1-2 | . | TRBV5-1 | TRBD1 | TGCGCCAGCAGACTCGTGGGACAGGGGTCGGATGGCTACACCTTC | CASRLVGQGSDGYTF
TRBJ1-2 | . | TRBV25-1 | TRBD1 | TGTGCCAGCAGTGGCCGGGACAGGGAGGGACTAGGTTATGGCTACACCTTC | CASSGRDREGLGYGYTF
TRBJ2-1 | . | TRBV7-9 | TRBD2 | TGTGCCAGCAGATCTCTCCTGGCGGGAGGCTACAATGAGCAGTTCTTC | CASRSLLAGGYNEQFF
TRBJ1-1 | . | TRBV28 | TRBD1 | TGTGCCAGCTGGGGCAGGGGGTACACTGAAGCTTTCTTT | CASWGRGYTEAFF
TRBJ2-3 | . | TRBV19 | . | TGTGCCAGTAGTTCACAGGCCAATCCCGAAGATACGCAGTATTTT | CASSSQANPEDTQYF
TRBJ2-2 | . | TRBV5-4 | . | TGTGCCAGCAGCAAGGGACAGAACACCGGGGAGCTGTTTTTT | CASSKGQNTGELFF
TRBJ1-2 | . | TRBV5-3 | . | TGTGCCAGAAGCGGGGCAGGAGAAAACTATGGCTACACCTTC | CARSGAGENYGYTF
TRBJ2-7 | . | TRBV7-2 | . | TGTGCCAGCAGCTTAATAACTAACGAGCAGTACTTC | CASSLITNEQYF
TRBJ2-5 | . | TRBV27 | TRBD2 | TGTGCCAGCAGTTTAGTGGCGGGAGCGGGGGAGACCCAGTACTTC | CASSLVAGAGETQYF
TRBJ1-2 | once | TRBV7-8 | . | TGTGCCAGCAGCGACGGGTACGGCTCTGGCTACACCTTC | CASSDGYGSGYTF
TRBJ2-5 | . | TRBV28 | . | TGTGCCAGCAGCCAACAGGACACCGCCAGTGAGACCCAGTACTTC | CASSQQDTASETQYF
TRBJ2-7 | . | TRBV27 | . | TGTGCCAGCAGTAGCACAGGGATCGGGGAGCAGTACTTC | CASSSTGIGEQYF
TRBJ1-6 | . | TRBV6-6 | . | TGTGCCAGCACCCTAACCGGGACTCCGAATTCACCCCTCCACTTT | CASTLTGTPNSPLHF
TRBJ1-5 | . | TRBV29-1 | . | TGCAGCGTTGGAGGGAGGGGCAATCAGCCCCAGCATTTT | CSVGGRGNQPQHF